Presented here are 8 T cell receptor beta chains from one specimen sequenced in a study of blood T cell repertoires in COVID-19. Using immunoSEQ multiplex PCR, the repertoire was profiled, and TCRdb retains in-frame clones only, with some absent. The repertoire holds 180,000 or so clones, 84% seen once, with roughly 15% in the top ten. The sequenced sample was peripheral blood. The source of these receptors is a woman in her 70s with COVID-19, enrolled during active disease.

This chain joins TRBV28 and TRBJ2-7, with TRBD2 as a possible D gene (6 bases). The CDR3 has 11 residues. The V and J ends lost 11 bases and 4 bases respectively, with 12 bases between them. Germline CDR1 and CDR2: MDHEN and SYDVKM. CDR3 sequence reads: CASTGLYEQYF. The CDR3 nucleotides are TGTGCCTCCACGGGACTGTACGAGCAGTACTTC. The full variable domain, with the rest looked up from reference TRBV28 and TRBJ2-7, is DVKVTQSSRYLVKRTGEKVFLECVQDMDHENMFWYRQDPGLGLRLIYFSYDVKMKEKGDIPEGYSVSREKKERFSLILESASTNQTSMYLCASTGLYEQYFGPGTRLTVT.

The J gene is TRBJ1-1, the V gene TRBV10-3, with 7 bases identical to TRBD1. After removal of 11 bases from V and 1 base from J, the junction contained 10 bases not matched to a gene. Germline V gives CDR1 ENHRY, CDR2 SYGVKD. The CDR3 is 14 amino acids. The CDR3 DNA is TGTGCCTCCAAAGCCGGACAGGAGAACACTGAAGCTTTCTTT. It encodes CASKAGQENTEAFF.

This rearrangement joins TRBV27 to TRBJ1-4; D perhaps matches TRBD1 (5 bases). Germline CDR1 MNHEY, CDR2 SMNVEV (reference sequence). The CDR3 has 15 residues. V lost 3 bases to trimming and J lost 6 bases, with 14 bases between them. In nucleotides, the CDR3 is TGTGCCAGCAGTTTGGGGGGTTCGAGGGATGAAAAACTGTTTTTT. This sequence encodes CASSLGGSRDEKLFF.

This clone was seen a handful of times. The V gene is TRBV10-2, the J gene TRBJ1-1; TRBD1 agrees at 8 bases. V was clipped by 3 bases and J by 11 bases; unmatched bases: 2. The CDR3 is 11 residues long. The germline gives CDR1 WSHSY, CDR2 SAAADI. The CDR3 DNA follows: TGCGCCAGCAGTGAAGGACAGGGTGCTTTCTTT. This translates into CASSEGQGAFF.

CDR3 in amino acids: CASSLAEAGANVLTF. The CDR3 coding sequence is TGTGCCAGCAGCTTAGCGGAGGCTGGGGCCAACGTCCTGACTTTC. This sequence joins TRBV7-8 and TRBJ2-6; possibly TRBD2 for D (5 bases). The V end was cut by 0 bases, the J end by 2 bases, with 5 bases between. The germline V gene encodes CDR1 SGHVS and CDR2 FQNEAQ. The CDR3 runs 15 residues.

The CDR3 region has the DNA TGTGCCAGCAGCGAGGGACTGAGCTATGGCTACACCTTC. Protein sequence: CASSEGLSYGYTF. This rearrangement joins TRBV9 to TRBJ1-2; tentative D call: TRBD1 (5 bases). Deletions cut 3 bases from V and 4 bases from J, with 10 bases between. The CDR3 loop spans 13 amino acids. In germline, CDR1 is SGDLS, CDR2 YYNGEE.

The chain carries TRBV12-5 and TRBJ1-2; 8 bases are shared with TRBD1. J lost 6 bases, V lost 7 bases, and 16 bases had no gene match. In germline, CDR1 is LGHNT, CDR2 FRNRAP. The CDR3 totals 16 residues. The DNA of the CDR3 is TGTGCTAGTGCACGGACAGGGCCGTTACAAGGGGATGGCTACACCTTC. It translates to CASARTGPLQGDGYTF.

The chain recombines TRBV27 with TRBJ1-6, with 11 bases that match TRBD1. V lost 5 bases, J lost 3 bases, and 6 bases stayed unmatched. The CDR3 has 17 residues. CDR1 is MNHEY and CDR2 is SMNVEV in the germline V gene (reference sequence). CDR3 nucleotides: TGTGCCAGCAGTGACCGGACAGGGGGCTACTATAATTCACCCCTCCACTTT. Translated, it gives CASSDRTGGYYNSPLHF.